This TCR beta chain was captured by sequencing in a study of tumor-infiltrating lymphocytes in primary liver carcinoma. With a constant-region primer, TCR beta cDNA was made from around 530 ng of total RNA. Investigators got TCR beta libraries out of three nested multiplex PCR rounds, done with slightly modified ARM-PCR. TCRdb independently ran MiXCR on the multiplex PCR reads; one entry per CDR3 protein. The profile covers roughly 70,000 distinct CDR3 sequences, with about 71% appearing a single time and 40% taken by the ten largest. Notes on this clonotype: One junction end does not reproduce the germline sequence, and a read error may be involved.

Both RNA and DNA were isolated together from around 20-30 mg of bulk tissue that had not been sorted. Every single tumor sample held over 80% viable tumor cells. The sequenced material came from liver tumor tissue from sampling region 4. Documented subset: tumor region T4, right-lateral pole. The sequence derives from a man aged 40-50 years with primary liver carcinoma and hepatitis B virus infection.

This CDR3 reads CAGGLYRLISEQSF. In nucleotides, the CDR3 is TGTGCCGGCGGCTTATACCGGTTAATTAGTGAGCAGTCCTTC. This chain uses TRBV11-2 with TRBJ2-1; D remains ambiguous. CDR3 length: 14 residues. The germline gives CDR1 SGHAT, CDR2 FQNNGV.